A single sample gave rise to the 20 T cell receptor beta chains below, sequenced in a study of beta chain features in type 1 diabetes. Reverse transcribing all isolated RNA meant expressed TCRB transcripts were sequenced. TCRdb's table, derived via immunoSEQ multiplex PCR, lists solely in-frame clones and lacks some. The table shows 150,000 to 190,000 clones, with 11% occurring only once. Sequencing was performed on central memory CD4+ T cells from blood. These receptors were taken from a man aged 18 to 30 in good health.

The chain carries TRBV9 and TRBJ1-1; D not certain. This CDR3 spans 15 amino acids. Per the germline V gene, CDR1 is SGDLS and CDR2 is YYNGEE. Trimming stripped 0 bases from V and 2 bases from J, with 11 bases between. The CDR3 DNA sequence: TGTGCCAGCAGCGTAGGAGGGCAGAAAAACACTGAAGCTTTCTTT. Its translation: CASSVGGQKNTEAFF. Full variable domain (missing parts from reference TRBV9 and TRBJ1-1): DSGVTQTPKHLITATGQRVTLRCSPRSGDLSVYWYQQSLDQGLQFLIQYYNGEERAKGNILERFSAQQFPDLHSELNLSSLELGDSALYFCASSVGGQKNTEAFFGQGTRLTVV.

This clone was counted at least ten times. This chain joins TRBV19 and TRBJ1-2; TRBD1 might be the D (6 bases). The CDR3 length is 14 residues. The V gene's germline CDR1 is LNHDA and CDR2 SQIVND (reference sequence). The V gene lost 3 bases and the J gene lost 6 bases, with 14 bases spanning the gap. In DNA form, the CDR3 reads TGTGCCAGTAGTATCCACAGGGTCGAGGATGGCTACACCTTC. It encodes CASSIHRVEDGYTF.

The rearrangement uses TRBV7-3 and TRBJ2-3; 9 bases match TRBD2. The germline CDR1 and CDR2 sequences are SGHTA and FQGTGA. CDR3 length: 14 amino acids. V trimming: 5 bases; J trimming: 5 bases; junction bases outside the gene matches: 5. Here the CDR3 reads CASSHGLARDTQYF. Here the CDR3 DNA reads TGTGCCAGCAGCCATGGACTAGCGAGAGATACGCAGTATTTT.

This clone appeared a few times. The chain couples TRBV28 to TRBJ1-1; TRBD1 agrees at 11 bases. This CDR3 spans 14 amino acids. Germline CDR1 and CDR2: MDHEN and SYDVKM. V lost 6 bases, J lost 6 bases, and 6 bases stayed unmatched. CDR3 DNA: TGTGCCAGCAGCCCGGGACAGGGGGTCCCTGAAGCTTTCTTT. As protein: CASSPGQGVPEAFF.

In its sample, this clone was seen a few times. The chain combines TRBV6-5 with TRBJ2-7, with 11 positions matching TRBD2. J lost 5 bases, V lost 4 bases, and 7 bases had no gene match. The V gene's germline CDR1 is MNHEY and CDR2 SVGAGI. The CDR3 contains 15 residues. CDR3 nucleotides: TGTGCCAGCAGTTTTTCACTAGCGGGAGACCACGAGCAGTACTTC. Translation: CASSFSLAGDHEQYF.

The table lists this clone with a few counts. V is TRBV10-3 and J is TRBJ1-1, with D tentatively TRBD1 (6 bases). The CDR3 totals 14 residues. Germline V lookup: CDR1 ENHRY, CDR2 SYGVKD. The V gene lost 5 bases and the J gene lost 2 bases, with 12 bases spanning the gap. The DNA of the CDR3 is TGTGCCATCAGTTTCCTGGACAGTAACACTGAAGCTTTCTTT. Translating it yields CAISFLDSNTEAFF.

The CDR3 sequence: CASSEALARADTQYF. The CDR3 DNA sequence: TGTGCCAGCAGTGAAGCGTTAGCAAGGGCAGATACGCAGTATTTT. The chain is built from TRBV2 and TRBJ2-3; D remains ambiguous. CDR1 and CDR2 from the germline V gene are SNHLY and FYNNEI. The CDR3 covers 15 residues. The V gene lost 0 bases and the J gene lost 4 bases, with 11 bases spanning the gap.

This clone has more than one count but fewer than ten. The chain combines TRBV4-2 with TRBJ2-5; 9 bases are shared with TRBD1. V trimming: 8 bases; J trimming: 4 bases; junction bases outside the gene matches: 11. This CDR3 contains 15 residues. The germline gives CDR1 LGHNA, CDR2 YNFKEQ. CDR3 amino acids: CASAGETGGPETQYF. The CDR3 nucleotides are TGTGCCAGCGCGGGGGAAACAGGGGGCCCAGAGACCCAGTACTTC.

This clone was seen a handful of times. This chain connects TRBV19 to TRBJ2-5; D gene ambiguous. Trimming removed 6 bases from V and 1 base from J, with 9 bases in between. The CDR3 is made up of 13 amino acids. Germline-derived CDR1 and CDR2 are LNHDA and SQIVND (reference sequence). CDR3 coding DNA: TGTGCCAGTAGAAAGTCCCTCCAAGAGACCCAGTACTTC. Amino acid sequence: CASRKSLQETQYF.

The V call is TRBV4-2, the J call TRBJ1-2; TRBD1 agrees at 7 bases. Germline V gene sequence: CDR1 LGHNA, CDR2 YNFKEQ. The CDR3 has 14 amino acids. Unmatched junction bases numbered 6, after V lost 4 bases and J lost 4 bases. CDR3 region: CASSPLTGTYGYTF. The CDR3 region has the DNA TGTGCCAGCAGCCCCCTGACAGGGACCTATGGCTACACCTTC.

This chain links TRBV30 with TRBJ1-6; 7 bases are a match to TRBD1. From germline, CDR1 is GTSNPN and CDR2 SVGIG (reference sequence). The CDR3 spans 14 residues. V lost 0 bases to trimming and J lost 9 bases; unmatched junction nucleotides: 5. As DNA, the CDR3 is TGTGCCTGGAGTGTAGACAGGGTGGGTTCACCCCTCCACTTT. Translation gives CAWSVDRVGSPLHF.

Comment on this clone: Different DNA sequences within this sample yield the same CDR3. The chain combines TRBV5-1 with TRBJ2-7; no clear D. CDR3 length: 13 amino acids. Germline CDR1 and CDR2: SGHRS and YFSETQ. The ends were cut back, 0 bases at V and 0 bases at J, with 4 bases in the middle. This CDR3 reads CASSLGSSYEQYF. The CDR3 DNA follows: TGCGCCAGCAGCTTGGGGAGCTCCTACGAGCAGTACTTC.

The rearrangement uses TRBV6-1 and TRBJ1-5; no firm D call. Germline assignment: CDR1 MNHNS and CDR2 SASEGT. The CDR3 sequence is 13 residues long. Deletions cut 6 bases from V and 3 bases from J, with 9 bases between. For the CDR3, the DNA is TGTGCCAGCAGGGAGAACTTCAATCAGCCCCAGCATTTT. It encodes CASRENFNQPQHF.

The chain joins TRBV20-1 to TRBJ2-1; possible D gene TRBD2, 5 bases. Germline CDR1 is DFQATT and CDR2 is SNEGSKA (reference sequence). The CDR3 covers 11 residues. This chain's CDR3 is CRASGLVQQFF. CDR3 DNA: TGCAGAGCCTCTGGACTCGTCCAGCAGTTCTTC.

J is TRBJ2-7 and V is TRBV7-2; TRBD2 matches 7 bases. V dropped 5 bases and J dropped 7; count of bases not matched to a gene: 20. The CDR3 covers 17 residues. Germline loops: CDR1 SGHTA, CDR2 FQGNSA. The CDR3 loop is CASSRTTSNNPFREQYF. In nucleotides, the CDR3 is TGTGCCAGCAGCCGGACGACTAGCAACAATCCCTTTAGGGAGCAGTACTTC.

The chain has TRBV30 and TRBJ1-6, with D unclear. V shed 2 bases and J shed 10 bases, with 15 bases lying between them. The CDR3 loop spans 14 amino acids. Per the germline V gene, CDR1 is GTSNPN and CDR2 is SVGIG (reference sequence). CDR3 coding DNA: TGTGCCTGGAGTAGAGAAGGATCTTGGTCACCCCTCCACTTT. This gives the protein CAWSREGSWSPLHF.

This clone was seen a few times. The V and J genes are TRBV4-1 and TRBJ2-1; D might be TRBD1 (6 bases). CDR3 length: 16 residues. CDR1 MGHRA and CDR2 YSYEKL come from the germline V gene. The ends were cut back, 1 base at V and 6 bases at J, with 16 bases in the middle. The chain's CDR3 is CASSQVSILGGNEQFF. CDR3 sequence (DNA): TGCGCCAGCAGCCAAGTCTCGATCCTAGGGGGCAATGAGCAGTTCTTC.

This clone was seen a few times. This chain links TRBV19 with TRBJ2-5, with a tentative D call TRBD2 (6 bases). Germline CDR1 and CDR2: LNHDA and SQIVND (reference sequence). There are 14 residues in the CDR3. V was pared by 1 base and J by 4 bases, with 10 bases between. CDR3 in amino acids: CASSIVTSSETQYF. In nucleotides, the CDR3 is TGTGCCAGTAGTATAGTCACTAGCTCAGAGACCCAGTACTTC.

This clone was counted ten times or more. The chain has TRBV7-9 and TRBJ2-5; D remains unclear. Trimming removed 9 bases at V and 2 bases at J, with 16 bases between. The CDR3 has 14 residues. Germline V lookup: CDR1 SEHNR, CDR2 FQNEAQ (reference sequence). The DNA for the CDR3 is TGTGCCAGTCAGGATAGAGTTAATCAAGAGACCCAGTACTTC. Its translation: CASQDRVNQETQYF.

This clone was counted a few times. The chain's CDR3 is CASKEDSPGGTQYF. The CDR3 nucleotides are TGTGCCAGCAAGGAGGACAGCCCAGGGGGGACCCAGTACTTC. The chain links TRBV28 to TRBJ2-5; TRBD1 agrees at 7 bases. With V trimmed by 7 bases and J by 7 bases, 12 bases remained unmatched. CDR3 length: 14 amino acids. Germline CDR1 and CDR2: MDHEN and SYDVKM.